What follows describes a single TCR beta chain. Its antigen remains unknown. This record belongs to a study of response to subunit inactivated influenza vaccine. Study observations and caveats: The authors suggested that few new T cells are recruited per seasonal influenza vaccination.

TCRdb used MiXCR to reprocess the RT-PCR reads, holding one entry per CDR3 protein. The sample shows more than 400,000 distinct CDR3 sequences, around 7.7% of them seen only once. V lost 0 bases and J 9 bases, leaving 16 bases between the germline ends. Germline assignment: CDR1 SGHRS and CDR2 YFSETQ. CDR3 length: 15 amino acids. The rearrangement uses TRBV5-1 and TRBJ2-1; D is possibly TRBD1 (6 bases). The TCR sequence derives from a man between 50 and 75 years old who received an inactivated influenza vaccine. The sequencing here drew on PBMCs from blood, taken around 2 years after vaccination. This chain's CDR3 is CASSLGHRDSSEQFF. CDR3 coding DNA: TGCGCCAGCAGCTTGGGACACAGGGATTCCAGTGAGCAGTTCTTC.